One and the same sample provided the 3 T cell receptor beta chains below, sequenced in a study of regulatory T cells in long-lasting Graves disease. Arm-PCR of CDR3 regions and iRepertoire HTBI primers were the basis on which TCR beta libraries were built. TCRdb itself ran the multiplex PCR reads through MiXCR, one entry per CDR3 protein. The data hold fewer than 650,000 distinct CDR3 sequences, with around 15% observed a single time. The time point denotes: newly diagnosed GD, antithyroid drugs for less than 3 months. The TCR library was made from RNA that had been extracted from PBMCs in TRIzol. This same sample was also part of a study on T cells in Graves' hyperthyroidism and ophthalmopathy.

The specimen was peripheral blood mononuclear cells (PBMCs), collected at new diagnosis, from a patient treated with antithyroid drugs. These TCRs come from a woman younger than 45 with Graves disease.

This clonotype was seen a few times. The rearrangement uses TRBV6-1 and TRBJ1-6; possibly TRBD1 for D (5 bases). The V end was cut by 5 bases, the J end by 8 bases, with 16 bases between. CDR1 and CDR2 (germline): MNHNS, SASEGT. The CDR3 is 15 residues long. CDR3 DNA: TGTGCCAGCAGTAGCCCTCAGGGTGTAGATTCACCCCTCCACTTT. Amino acids: CASSSPQGVDSPLHF.

At least ten counts were recorded for this clonotype. CDR3 DNA sequence: TGTGCCAGCCCTCCCCAAGGAGGGAGCTACAATGAGCAGTTCTTC. As protein: CASPPQGGSYNEQFF. The V gene is TRBV28, the J gene TRBJ2-1, with D possibly being TRBD2 (6 bases). V dropped 8 bases and J dropped 3 bases, with 17 bases sitting between them. Per germline, CDR1 MDHEN and CDR2 SYDVKM. The CDR3 is made up of 15 amino acids.

The V and J genes are TRBV20-1 and TRBJ2-1; TRBD1 might be the D (5 bases). Germline CDR1 and CDR2: DFQATT and SNEGSKA (reference sequence). The V end lost 4 bases, the J end lost 2 bases, and 15 bases lay between the germline ends. This CDR3 region has 15 residues. DNA of the CDR3: TGCAGTGCTATCCCTATGTCGGACACCTACAATGAGCAGTTCTTC. It is translated as CSAIPMSDTYNEQFF.